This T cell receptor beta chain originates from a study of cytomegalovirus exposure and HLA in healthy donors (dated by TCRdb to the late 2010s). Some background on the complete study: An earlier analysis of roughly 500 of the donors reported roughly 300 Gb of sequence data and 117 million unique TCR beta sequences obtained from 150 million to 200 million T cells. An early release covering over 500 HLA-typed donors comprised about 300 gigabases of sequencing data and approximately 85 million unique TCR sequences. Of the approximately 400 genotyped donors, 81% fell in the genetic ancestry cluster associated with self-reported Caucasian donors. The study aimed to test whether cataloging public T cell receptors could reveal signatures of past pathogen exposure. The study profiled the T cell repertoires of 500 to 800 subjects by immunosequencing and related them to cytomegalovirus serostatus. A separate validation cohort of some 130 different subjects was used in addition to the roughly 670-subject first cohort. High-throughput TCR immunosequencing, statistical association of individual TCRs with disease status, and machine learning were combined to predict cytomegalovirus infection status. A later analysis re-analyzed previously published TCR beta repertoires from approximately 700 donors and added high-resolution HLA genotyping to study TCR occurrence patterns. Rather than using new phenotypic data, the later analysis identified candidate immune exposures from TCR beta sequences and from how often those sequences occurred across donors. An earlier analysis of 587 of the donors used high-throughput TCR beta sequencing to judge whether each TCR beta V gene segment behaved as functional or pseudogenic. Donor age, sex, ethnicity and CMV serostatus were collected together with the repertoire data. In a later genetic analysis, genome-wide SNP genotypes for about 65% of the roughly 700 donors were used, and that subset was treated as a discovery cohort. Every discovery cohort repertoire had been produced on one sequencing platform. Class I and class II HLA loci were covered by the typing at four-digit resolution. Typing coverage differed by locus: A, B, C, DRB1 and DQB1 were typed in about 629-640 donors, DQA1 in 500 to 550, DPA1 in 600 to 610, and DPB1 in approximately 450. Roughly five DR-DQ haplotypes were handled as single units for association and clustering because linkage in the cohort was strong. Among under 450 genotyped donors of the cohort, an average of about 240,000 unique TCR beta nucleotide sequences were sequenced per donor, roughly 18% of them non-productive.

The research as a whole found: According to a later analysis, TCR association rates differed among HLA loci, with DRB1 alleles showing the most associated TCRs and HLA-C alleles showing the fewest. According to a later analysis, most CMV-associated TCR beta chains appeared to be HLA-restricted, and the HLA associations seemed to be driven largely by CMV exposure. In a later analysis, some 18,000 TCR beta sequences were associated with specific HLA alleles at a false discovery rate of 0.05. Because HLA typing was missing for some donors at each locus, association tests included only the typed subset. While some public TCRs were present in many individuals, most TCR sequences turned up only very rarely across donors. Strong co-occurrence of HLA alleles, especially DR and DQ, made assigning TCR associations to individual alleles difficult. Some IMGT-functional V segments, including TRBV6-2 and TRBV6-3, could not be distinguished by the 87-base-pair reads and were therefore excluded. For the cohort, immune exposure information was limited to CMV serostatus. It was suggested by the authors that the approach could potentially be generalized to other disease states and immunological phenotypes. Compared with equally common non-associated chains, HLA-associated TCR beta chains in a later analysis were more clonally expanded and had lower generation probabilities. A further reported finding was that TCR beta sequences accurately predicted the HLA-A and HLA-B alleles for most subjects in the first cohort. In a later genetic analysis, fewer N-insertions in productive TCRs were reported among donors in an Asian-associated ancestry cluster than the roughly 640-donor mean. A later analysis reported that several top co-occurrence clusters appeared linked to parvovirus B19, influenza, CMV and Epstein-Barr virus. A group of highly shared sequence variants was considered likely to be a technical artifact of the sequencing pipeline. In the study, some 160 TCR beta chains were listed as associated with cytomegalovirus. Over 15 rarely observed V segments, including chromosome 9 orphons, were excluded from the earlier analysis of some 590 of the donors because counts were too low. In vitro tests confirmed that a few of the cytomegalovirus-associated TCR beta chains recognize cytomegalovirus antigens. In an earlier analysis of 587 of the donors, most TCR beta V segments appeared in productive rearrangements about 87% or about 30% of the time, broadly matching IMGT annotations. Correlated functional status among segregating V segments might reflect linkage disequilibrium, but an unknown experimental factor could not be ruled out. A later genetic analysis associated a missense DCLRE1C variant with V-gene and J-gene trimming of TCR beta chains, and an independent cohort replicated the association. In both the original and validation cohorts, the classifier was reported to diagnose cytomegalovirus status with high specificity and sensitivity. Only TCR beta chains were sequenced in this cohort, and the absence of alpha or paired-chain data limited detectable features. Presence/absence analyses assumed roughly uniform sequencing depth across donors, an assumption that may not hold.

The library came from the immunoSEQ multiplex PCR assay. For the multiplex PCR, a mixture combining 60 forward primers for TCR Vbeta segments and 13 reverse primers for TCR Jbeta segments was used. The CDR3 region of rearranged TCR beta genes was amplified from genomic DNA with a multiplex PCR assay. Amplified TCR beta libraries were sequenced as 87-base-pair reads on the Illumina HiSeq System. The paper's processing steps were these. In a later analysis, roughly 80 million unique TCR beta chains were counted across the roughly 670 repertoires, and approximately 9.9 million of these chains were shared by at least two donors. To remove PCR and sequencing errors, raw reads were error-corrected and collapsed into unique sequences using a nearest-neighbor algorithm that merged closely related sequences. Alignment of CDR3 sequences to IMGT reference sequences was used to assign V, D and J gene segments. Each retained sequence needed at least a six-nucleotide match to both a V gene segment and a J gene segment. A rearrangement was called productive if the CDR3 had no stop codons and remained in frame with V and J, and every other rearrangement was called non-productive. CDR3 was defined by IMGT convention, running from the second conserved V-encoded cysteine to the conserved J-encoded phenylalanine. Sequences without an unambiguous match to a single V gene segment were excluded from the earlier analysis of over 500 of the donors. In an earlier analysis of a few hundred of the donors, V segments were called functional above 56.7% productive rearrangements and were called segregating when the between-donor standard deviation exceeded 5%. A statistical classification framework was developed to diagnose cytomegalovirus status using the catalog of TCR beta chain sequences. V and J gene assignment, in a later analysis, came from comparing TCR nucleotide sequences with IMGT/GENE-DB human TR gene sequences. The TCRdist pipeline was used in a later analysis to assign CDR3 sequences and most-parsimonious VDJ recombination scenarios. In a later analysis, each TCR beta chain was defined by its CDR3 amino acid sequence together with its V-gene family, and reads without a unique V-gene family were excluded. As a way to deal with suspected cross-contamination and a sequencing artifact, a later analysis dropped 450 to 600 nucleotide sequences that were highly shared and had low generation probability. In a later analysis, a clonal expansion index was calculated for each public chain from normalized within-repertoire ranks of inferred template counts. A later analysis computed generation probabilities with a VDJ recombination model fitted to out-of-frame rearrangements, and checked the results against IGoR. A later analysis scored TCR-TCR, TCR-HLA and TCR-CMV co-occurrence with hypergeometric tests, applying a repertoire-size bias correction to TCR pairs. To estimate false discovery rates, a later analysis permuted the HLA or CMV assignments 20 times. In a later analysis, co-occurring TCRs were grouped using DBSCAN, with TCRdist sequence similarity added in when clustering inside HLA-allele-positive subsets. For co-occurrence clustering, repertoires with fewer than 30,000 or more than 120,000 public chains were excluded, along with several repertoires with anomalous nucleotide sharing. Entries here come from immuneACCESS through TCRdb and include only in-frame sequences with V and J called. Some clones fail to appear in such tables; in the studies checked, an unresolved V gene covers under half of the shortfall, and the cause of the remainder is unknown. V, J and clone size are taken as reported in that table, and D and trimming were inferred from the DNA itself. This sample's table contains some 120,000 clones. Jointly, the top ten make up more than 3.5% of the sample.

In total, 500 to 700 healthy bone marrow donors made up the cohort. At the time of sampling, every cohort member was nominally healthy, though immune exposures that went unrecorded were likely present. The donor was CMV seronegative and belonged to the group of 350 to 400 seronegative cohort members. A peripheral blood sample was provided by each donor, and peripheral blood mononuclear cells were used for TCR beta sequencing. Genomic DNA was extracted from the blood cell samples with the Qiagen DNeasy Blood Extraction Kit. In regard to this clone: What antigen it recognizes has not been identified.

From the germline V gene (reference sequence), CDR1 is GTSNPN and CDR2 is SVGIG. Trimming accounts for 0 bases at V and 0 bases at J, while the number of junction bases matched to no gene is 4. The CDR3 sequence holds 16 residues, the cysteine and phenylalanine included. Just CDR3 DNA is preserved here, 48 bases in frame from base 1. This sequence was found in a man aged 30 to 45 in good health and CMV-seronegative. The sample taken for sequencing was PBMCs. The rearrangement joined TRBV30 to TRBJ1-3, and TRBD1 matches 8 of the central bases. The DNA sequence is TGTGCCTGGAGTGTCCGGGACAGGTACTCTGGAAACACCATATATTTT. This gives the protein CAWSVRDRYSGNTIYF.